Each of the 11 T cell receptor beta chains below was sequenced from the same sample in a study of blood T cell repertoires in COVID-19. Profiling relied on immunoSEQ multiplex PCR, and the TCRdb table lists in-frame clones only, not all of them. The sample lists some 190,000 clones, roughly nine tenths occurring once. Material for sequencing was peripheral blood. These receptors came from a man aged 25 to 40 with acute or convalescent COVID-19.

The CDR3 DNA reads as TGTGCCAGTACCGACTCCAACTACGAGCAGTACTTC. Translating gives CASTDSNYEQYF. The gene calls are TRBV19 and TRBJ2-7; no clear D. V shed 7 bases and J shed 3 bases, with 10 bases lying between them. The V gene's germline CDR1 is LNHDA and CDR2 SQIVND (reference sequence). This CDR3 contains 12 residues.

This rearrangement joins TRBV5-1 to TRBJ2-3; TRBD2 matches at 10 bases. Looked up from germline, CDR1 is SGHRS and CDR2 is YFSETQ. J lost 1 base, V lost 4 bases, and 9 bases had no gene match. CDR3 size: 17 residues. The CDR3 nucleotides read TGCGCCAGCAGCCCCCCCCCACTAGCGGGGCGCACAGATACGCAGTATTTT. This codes for CASSPPPLAGRTDTQYF.

The V call is TRBV3-1 (or the pseudogene TRBV3-2), the J call TRBJ1-6; tentatively, D is TRBD1 (6 bases). The CDR3 is 16 residues long. V lost 2 bases and J lost 10, with 18 bases in between. Germline assignment: CDR1 LGHDT and CDR2 YNNKEL (reference sequence). The CDR3 DNA reads as TGTGCCAGCAGCCAAATGGCGGGGGCTCGATGGTCACCCCTCCACTTT. Translated, it gives CASSQMAGARWSPLHF.

The chain couples TRBV18 to TRBJ1-5; TRBD1 aligns across 8 bases. The CDR3 runs to 13 residues. From germline, CDR1 is KGHSH and CDR2 LQKENI. V lost 6 bases, J lost 5 bases, and 3 bases stayed unmatched. The CDR3: CASSKTGDQPQHF. The CDR3 nucleotides are TGTGCCAGCTCTAAGACAGGGGATCAGCCCCAGCATTTT.

There are a few counts of this clone. The chain combines TRBV28 with TRBJ2-2; D may be TRBD1 (6 bases). V was clipped by 4 bases and J by 3 bases, with 12 bases between them. Germline values: CDR1 MDHEN, CDR2 SYDVKM. The CDR3 has 15 amino acids. The CDR3 is CASSSDSSYTGELFF. CDR3 bases: TGTGCCAGCAGTTCGGACAGTTCGTACACCGGGGAGCTGTTTTTT.

The rearrangement links TRBV28 to TRBJ2-2; possibly TRBD2 for D (5 bases). This CDR3 has 14 amino acids. The germline CDR1 and CDR2 sequences are MDHEN and SYDVKM. The V end lost 3 bases, the J end lost 7 bases, and 12 bases lay between the germline ends. CDR3 sequence: CASSFGLANGELFF. The CDR3 bases are TGTGCCAGCAGTTTTGGGCTAGCCAACGGGGAGCTGTTTTTT.

The chain couples TRBV5-4 to TRBJ1-2; 9 bases match TRBD1. After removal of 4 bases from V and 8 bases from J, the junction contained 15 bases not matched to a gene. The CDR3 spans 16 residues. CDR1 is SGHNT, CDR2 YYREEE, per germline (reference sequence). The DNA of the CDR3 is TGTGCCAGCAGCCCATTCCGGGACAGGGAACTGAACGGCTACACCTTC. Residues: CASSPFRDRELNGYTF.

The chain has TRBV29-1 and TRBJ2-6; D is unclear. V gave up 3 bases and J gave up 0 bases, with 3 bases separating them. CDR3 length: 13 amino acids. The germline V gene encodes CDR1 SQVTM and CDR2 ANQGSEA. CDR3 coding DNA: TGCAGCGTTGACATCTCTGGGGCCAACGTCCTGACTTTC. Translated, it gives CSVDISGANVLTF.

The chain employs TRBV5-1 and TRBJ1-1; D remains unclear. Germline V gene data show CDR1 as SGHRS and CDR2 as YFSETQ. This CDR3 is built from 17 residues. Trimming took off 2 bases at V and 4 bases at J, with 21 bases between the two ends. CDR3 sequence: CASSFTAGLGSGTEAFF. The CDR3 DNA sequence: TGCGCCAGCAGCTTTACTGCAGGCCTGGGAAGCGGCACTGAAGCTTTCTTT.

The chain couples TRBV6-1 to TRBJ1-6, with D tentatively TRBD1 (6 bases). The V gene's germline CDR1 is MNHNS and CDR2 SASEGT. This CDR3 is built from 19 residues. The V and J ends lost 3 bases and 5 bases respectively, with 23 bases between them. The CDR3 coding sequence is TGTGCCAGCAGTGACAACAGGGCCCTTATGGGATTAGATAATTCACCCCTCCACTTT. It translates to CASSDNRALMGLDNSPLHF.

The chain recombines TRBV4-2 with TRBJ2-3; D remains unclear. Germline CDR1 reads LGHNA; CDR2 reads YNFKEQ. Trimming took off 4 bases at V and 4 bases at J, with 9 bases between the two ends. The CDR3 spans 13 residues. The CDR3, as DNA: TGTGCCAGCAGCCCCCAGGAAGCAGATACGCAGTATTTT. It encodes CASSPQEADTQYF.